These 2 T cell receptor beta chains were sequenced from one sample in a study of T cell repertoires in cytomegalovirus infection (dated by TCRdb to the late 2010s). Read against the paper, the sample's treatment or condition label means: in vitro stimulation with specific CMV peptide epitopes to enrich CMV-specific T cells. These receptors have no known antigen. For sequencing, an Illumina HiSeq 1500 was employed. Through fastp at Q25 and MiXCR, TCRdb rebuilt clones from the public reads, retaining in-frame beta chains. CDR3 protein duplicates are merged, each entry listing the most common genes and DNA. This sample is represented by over 45,000 distinct CDR3 sequences; about 21% of them were singletons. The ten top clones hold roughly 53% of the sample. The sample here was CD8+ T cells from cultured PBMCs, taken from culture after CMV antigen stimulation. Receptors originate from a human donor in good health (CMV status not recorded). Some clones in this sample may be carry-over from other donors' samples.

This clonotype came up many times. The chain recombines TRBV6-1 with TRBJ2-7; 9 bases match TRBD1. J gave up 0 bases and V 7 bases, and 4 bases lay outside the gene matches. The CDR3 has 14 amino acids. Germline lookup yields CDR1 MNHNS and CDR2 SASEGT. CDR3: CASKGQGISYEQYF. CDR3 DNA: TGTGCCAGCAAGGGACAGGGTATCTCCTACGAGCAGTACTTC.

The gene calls are TRBV11-2 and TRBJ1-1; TRBD1 might be the D (5 bases). Germline CDR1 is SGHAT and CDR2 is FQNNGV. The CDR3 is 13 amino acids. V lost 1 base and J lost 8, with 11 bases in between. The CDR3 loop is CASSLAGGWEAFF. The CDR3 nucleotides are TGTGCCAGCAGCTTAGCCGGGGGATGGGAAGCTTTCTTT.